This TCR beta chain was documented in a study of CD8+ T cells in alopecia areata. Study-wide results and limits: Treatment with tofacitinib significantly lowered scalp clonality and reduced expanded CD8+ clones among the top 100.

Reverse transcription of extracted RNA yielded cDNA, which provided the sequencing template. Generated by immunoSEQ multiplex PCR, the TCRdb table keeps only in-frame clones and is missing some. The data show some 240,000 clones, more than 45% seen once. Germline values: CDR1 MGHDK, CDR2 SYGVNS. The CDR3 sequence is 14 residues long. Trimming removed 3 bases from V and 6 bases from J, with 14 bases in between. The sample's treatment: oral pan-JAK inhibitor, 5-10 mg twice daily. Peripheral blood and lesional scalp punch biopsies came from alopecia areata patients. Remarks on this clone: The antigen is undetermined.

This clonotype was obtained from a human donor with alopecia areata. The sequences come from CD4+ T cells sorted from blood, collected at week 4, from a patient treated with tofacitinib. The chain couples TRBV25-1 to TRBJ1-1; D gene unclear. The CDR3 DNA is TGTGCCAGCAGTGAGCGAGGTGGGTCCGCTGAAGCTTTCTTT. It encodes CASSERGGSAEAFF. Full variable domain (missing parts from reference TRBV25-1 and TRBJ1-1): EADIYQTPRYLVIGTGKKITLECSQTMGHDKMYWYQQDPGMELHLIHYSYGVNSTEKGDLSSESTVSRIRTEHFPLTLESARPSHTSQYLCASSERGGSAEAFFGQGTRLTVV.